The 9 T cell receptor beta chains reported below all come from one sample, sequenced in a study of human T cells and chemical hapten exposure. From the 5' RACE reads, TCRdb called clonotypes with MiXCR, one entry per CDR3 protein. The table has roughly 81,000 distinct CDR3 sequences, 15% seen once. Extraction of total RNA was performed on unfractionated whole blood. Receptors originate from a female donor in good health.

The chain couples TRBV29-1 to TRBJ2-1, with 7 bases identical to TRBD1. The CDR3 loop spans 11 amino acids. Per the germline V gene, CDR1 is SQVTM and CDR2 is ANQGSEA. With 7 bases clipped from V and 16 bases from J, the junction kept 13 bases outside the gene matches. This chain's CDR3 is CSAQTGTESFF. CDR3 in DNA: TGCAGCGCGCAAACCGGGACAGAATCTTTCTTC.

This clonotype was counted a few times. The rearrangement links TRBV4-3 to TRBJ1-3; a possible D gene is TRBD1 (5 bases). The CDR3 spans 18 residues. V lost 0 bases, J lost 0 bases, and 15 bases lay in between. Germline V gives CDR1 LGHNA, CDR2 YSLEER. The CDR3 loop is CASSQEPAGRHSGNTIYF. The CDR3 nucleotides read TGCGCCAGCAGCCAAGAGCCGGCGGGGCGCCACTCTGGAAACACCATATATTTT.

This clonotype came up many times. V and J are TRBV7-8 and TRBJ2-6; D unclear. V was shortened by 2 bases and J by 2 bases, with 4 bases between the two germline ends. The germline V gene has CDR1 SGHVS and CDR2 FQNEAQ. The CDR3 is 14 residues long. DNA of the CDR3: TGTGCCAGCAGCTTAAATCCTGGGGCCAACGTCCTGACTTTC. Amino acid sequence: CASSLNPGANVLTF.

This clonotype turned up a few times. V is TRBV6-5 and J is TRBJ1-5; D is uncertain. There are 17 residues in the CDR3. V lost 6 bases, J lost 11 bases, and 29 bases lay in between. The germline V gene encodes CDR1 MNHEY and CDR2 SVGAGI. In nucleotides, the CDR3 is TGTGCCAGCAGGCCCTCAGAGTATCAAACGAGGAGTCCAGCCCAGCATTTT. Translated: CASRPSEYQTRSPAQHF.

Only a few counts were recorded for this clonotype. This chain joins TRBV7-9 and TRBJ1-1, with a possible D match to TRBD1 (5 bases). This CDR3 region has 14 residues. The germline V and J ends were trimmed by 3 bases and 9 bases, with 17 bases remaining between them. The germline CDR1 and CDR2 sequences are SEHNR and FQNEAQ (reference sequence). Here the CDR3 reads CASSFSIDEGKAFF. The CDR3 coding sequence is TGTGCCAGCAGCTTTAGCATTGACGAGGGGAAAGCTTTCTTT.

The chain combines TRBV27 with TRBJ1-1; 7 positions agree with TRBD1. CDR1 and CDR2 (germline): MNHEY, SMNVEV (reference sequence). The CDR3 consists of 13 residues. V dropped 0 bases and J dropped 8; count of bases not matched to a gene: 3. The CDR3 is CASSLSRQGEAFF. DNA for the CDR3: TGTGCCAGCAGTTTATCGAGACAGGGAGAAGCTTTCTTT.

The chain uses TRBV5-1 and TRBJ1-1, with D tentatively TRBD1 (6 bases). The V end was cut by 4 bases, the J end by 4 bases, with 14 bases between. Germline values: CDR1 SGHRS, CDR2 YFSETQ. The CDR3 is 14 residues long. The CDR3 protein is CASSLDRLSTEAFF. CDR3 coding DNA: TGCGCCAGCAGCCTCGACAGGCTCAGCACTGAAGCTTTCTTT.

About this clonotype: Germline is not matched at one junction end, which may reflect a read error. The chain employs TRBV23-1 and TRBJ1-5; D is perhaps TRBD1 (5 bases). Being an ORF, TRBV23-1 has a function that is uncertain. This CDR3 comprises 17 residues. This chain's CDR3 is CASSLQGRDHSNQPQNF. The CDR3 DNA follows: TGCGCCAGCAGTCTTCAGGGTAGAGACCATAGCAATCAGCCCCAGAATTTT.

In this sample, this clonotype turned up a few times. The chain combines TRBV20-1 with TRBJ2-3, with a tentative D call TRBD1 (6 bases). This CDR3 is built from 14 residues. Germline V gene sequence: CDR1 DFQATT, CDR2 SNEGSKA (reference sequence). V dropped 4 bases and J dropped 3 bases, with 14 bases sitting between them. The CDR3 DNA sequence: TGCAGTGCTAATTGGGGGCAGGGAACAGATACGCAGTATTTT. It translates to CSANWGQGTDTQYF.